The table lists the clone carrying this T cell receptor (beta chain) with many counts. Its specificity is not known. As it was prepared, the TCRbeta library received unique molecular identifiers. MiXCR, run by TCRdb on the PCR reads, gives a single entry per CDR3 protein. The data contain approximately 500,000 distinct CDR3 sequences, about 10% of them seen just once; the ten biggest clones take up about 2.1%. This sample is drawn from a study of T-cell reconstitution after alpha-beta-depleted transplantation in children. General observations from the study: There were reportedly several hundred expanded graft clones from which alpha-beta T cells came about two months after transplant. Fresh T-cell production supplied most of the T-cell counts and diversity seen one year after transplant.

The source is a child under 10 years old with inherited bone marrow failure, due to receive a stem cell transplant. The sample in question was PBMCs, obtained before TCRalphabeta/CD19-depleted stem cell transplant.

The CDR3 region is CASDGGSIDGELFF. Here the CDR3 DNA reads TGCGCCAGCGACGGCGGGAGCATTGACGGGGAGCTGTTTTTT. The V gene is TRBV5-1, the J gene TRBJ2-2; 7 bases are shared with TRBD2. The V and J ends lost 7 bases and 7 bases, in that order; junction bases with no gene match: 10. This CDR3 region has 14 residues. Germline V gene lookup returns CDR1 SGHRS and CDR2 YFSETQ.